This T cell receptor beta chain originates from a study of T-cell reconstitution after alpha-beta-depleted transplantation in children (TCRdb year 2016). A note on the overall study: Using TCR repertoire profiling, the study followed T-cell immune reconstitution in a quantitative way in children after TCRalphabeta/CD19-depleted allogeneic hematopoietic cell transplantation.

CDR1 and CDR2, looked up from the germline V gene, are LGHNA and YNFKEQ. From cysteine to phenylalanine, the CDR3 is 14 amino acids long. Only CDR3 DNA remains: 42 bases, in frame from the first base. At the junction V is shortened by 2 bases and J by 4 bases; bases outside the gene matches: 4. This clonotype was counted many times. The antigen it binds to is not known. No clone much larger than this one lies a single base away; base qualities are absent. Preparation of the library involved PCR. TCRdb lists the instrument as Illumina HiSeq 2500. To normalize quantification of the TCRbeta repertoire, the TCR libraries were built with molecular barcoding that relied on unique molecular identifiers. The public sequencing data were trimmed at Q25 with fastp and processed into clonotypes with MiXCR by TCRdb, which kept only in-frame beta chains. Each record represents a unique CDR3 protein, reported with the most common genes and DNA among its rows. The sample includes 260,000 or so distinct CDR3 sequences, with 12% observed a single time. Around 3% of the sample lies in the top ten.

The sequencing here drew on PBMCs from the stem cell graft donor, taken from the stem cell graft. The rearrangement combines TRBV4-2 with TRBJ1-2, and TRBD1 aligns with 7 junction nucleotides. This sequence originates from a human donor who donated a stem cell graft to a child with acute lymphoblastic leukemia. CDR3 protein: CASSQTGQSYGYTF. The nucleotide sequence is given as TGTGCCAGCAGCCAAACGGGACAGAGCTATGGCTACACCTTC.